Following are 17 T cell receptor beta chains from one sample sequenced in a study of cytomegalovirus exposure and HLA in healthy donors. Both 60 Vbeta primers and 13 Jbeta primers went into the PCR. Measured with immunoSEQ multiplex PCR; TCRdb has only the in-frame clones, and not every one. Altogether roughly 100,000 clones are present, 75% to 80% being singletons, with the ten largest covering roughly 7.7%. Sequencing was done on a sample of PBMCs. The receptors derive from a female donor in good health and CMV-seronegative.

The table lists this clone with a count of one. In DNA, the CDR3 is TGTGCCAGTAGTATCGGAGGGAACACTGAAGCTTTCTTT. Translated, it gives CASSIGGNTEAFF. The chain couples TRBV19 to TRBJ1-1; D gene ambiguous. Deletions cut 3 bases from V and 1 base from J, with 6 bases between. The CDR3 is made up of 13 amino acids. Germline loops: CDR1 LNHDA, CDR2 SQIVND (reference sequence).

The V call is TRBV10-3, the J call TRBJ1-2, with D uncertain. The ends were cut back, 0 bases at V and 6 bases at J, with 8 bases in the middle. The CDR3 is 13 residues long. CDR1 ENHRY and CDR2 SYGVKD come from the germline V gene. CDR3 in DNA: TGTGCCATCAGTGAGTCCACAGTGGATGGCTACACCTTC. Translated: CAISESTVDGYTF.

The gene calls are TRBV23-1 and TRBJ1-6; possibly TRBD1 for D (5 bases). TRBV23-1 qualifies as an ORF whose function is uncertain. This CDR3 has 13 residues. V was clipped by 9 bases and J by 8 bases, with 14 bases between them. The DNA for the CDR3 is TGCGCCAGGAGCGGGGGGGTACATTCACCCCTCCACTTT. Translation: CARSGGVHSPLHF.

CDR3 loop: CASSWELAAENAQYF. The DNA of the CDR3 is TGTGCCAGCAGCTGGGAATTAGCGGCAGAAAATGCGCAGTATTTT. The V and J genes are TRBV11-1 and TRBJ2-3; D perhaps matches TRBD2 (6 bases). Germline V gene data show CDR1 as SGHAT and CDR2 as FQDESV (reference sequence). V was pared by 4 bases and J by 10 bases, with 21 bases between. The CDR3 extends over 15 amino acids.

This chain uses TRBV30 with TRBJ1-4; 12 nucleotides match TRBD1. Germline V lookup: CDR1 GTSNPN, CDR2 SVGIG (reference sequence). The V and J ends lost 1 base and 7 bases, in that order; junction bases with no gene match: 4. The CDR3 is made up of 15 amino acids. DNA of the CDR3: TGTGCCTGGAGTGCCGGGACAGGGGGCAGTGAAAAACTGTTTTTT. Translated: CAWSAGTGGSEKLFF.

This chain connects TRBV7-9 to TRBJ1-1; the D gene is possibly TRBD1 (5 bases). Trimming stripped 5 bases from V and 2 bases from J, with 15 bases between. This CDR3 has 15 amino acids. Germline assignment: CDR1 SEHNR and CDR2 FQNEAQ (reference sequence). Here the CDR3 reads CASSHSRTLNTEAFF. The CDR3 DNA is TGTGCCAGCAGCCACTCAAGGACACTAAACACTGAAGCTTTCTTT.

This CDR3 reads CASRRQGPPYEQYF. In DNA form, the CDR3 reads TGTGCCAGCAGGCGACAGGGTCCCCCCTACGAGCAGTACTTC. The chain couples TRBV6-6 to TRBJ2-7, with 7 bases matching TRBD1. This CDR3 is built from 14 residues. Germline assignment: CDR1 MNHNY and CDR2 SVGAGI (reference sequence). V lost 6 bases to trimming and J lost 2 bases; unmatched junction nucleotides: 7.

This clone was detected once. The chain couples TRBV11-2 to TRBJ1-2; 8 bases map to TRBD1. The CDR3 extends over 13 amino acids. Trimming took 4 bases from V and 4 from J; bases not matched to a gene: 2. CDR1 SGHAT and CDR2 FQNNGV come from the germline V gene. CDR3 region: CASSSTGGYGYTF. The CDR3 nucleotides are TGTGCCAGCAGCTCCACAGGGGGCTATGGCTACACCTTC.

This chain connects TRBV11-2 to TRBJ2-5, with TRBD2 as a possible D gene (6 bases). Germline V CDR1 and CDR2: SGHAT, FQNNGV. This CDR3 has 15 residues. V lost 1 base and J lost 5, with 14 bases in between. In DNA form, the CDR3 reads TGTGCCAGCAGCTTAGCCAGGGACTTTGTGGAGACCCAGTACTTC. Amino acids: CASSLARDFVETQYF.

The CDR3 loop reads CASSPYGGELFF. CDR3 DNA sequence: TGTGCCAGCAGCCCCTACGGCGGGGAGCTGTTTTTT. The chain combines TRBV7-3 with TRBJ2-2, with D unclear. There are 12 residues in the CDR3. Germline V gene data show CDR1 as SGHTA and CDR2 as FQGTGA. The V end was cut by 5 bases, the J end by 7 bases, with 8 bases between.

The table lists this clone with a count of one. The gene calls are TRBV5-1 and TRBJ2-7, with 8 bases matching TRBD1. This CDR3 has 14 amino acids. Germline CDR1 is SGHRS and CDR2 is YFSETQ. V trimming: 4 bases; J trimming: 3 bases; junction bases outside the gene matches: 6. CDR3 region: CASSVQGGNYEQYF. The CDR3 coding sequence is TGCGCCAGCAGCGTACAGGGGGGAAACTACGAGCAGTACTTC.

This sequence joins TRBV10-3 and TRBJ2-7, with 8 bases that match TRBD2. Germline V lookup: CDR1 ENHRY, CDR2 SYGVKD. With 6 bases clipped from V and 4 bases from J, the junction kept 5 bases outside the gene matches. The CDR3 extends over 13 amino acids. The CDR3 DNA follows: TGTGCCATCAGAACCGGGGGGGCGTACGAGCAGTACTTC. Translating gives CAIRTGGAYEQYF.

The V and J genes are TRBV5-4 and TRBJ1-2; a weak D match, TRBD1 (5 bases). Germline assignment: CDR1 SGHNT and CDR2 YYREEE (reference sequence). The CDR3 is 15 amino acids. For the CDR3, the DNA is TGTGCGATCTCGTGGGGGGGTACGCCTAACTATGGCTACACCTTC. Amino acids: CAISWGGTPNYGYTF. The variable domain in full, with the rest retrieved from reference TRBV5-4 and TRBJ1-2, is ETGVTQSPTHLIKTRGQQVTLRCSSQSGHNTVSWYQQALGQGPQFIFQYYREEENGRGNFPPRFSGLQFPNYSSELNVNALELDDSALYLCAISWGGTPNYGYTFGSGTRLTVV.

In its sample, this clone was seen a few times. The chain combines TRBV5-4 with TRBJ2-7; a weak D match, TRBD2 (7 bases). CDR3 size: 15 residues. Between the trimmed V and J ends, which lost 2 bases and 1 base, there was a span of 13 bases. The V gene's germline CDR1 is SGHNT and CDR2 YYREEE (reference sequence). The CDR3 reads CASSFGGGLSYEQYF. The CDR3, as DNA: TGTGCCAGCAGCTTCGGCGGGGGCCTATCCTACGAGCAGTACTTC.

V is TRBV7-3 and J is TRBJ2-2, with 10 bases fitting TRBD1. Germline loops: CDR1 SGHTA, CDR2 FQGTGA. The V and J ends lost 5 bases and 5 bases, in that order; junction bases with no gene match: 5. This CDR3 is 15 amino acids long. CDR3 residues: CASSLGTGATGELFF. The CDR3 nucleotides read TGTGCCAGCAGCCTCGGGACAGGGGCGACCGGGGAGCTGTTTTTT.

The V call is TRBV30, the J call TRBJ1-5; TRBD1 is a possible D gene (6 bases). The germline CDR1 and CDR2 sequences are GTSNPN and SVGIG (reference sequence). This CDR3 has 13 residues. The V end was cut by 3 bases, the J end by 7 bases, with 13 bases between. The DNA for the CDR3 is TGTGCCTGGAGCACAGGGACCGGGCAGCCCCAGCATTTT. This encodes CAWSTGTGQPQHF.

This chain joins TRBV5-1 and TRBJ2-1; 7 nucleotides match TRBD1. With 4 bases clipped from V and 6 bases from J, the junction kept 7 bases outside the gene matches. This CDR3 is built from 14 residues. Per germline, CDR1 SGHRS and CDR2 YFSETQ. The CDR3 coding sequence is TGCGCCAGCAGCGGTACGACAGGGATCAATGAGCAGTTCTTC. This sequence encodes CASSGTTGINEQFF. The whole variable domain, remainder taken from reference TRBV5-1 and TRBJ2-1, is KAGVTQTPRYLIKTRGQQVTLSCSPISGHRSVSWYQQTPGQGLQFLFEYFSETQRNKGNFPGRFSGRQFSNSRSEMNVSTLELGDSALYLCASSGTTGINEQFFGPGTRLTVL.